This T cell receptor beta chain was sequenced in a study of Graves' ophthalmopathy and Graves' hyperthyroidism. This clonotype was recorded many times. The TCR beta CDR3 regions underwent amplification from RNA transcripts. First-round RT-PCR employed HTBI primers, with a second-round multiplex PCR after it. TCRdb analysed the multiplex PCR reads with MiXCR anew, one entry per CDR3 protein. The profile shows about 1.1 million distinct CDR3 sequences, less than 45% of them singletons. The CDR3 extends over 14 amino acids. V was trimmed by 5 bases and J by 5 bases, leaving 13 bases between them. Germline CDR1 and CDR2: LNHDA and SQIVND (reference sequence).

This receptor was taken from an adult man with Graves' hyperthyroidism. The V call is TRBV19, the J call TRBJ1-5, with a tentative D call TRBD1 (6 bases). Sequencing was done on a sample of peripheral blood or thyroid tissue (not recorded which). The CDR3 nucleotides are TGTGCCAGTAGTTACAGGGAAGGGGATCAGCCCCAGCATTTT. Its protein is CASSYREGDQPQHF.